These 19 T cell receptor beta chains share one sample of origin, sequenced in a study of T cells after yellow fever vaccination. MiXCR, run by TCRdb on the 5' RACE reads, gives a single entry per CDR3 protein. The sample includes approximately 350,000 distinct CDR3 sequences, around 10% of them seen just once. Sequencing used PBMCs, obtained on the day of the first yellow fever vaccination. These TCRs come from a man aged 18 to 35 who received the YFV17D yellow fever vaccine.

This clonotype appeared many times. The genes are TRBV6-5 and TRBJ2-1, with TRBD2 matching 7 bases. Germline V gene data show CDR1 as MNHEY and CDR2 as SVGAGI. The length of the CDR3 is 15 residues. V was clipped by 9 bases and J by 4 bases; unmatched bases: 12. Here the CDR3 DNA reads TGTGCCAGTGGGGGGGGGAGGTCCCTTTACAATGAGCAGTTCTTC. Its translation is CASGGGRSLYNEQFF.

This clonotype was detected only a few times. The chain is built from TRBV6-1 and TRBJ1-5; D is undetermined. CDR1 and CDR2 (germline): MNHNS, SASEGT. CDR3 length equals 16 residues. The V end was cut by 5 bases, the J end by 0 bases, with 14 bases between. The CDR3 loop is CASSLQLADSNQPQHF. The CDR3 DNA reads TGTGCCAGCAGTCTCCAGTTAGCAGATAGCAATCAGCCCCAGCATTTT.

The chain combines TRBV11-2 with TRBJ2-3, with unresolved D. Germline CDR1 is SGHAT and CDR2 is FQNNGV. The length of the CDR3 is 13 residues. V was pared by 1 base and J by 4 bases, with 6 bases between. The CDR3 DNA sequence: TGTGCCAGCAGCTTAGCAGCGCCAGATACGCAGTATTTT. Its translation is CASSLAAPDTQYF.

This clonotype has more than one count but fewer than ten. This rearrangement joins TRBV5-1 to TRBJ2-2; no clear D. Trimming removed 1 base at V and 0 bases at J, with 7 bases between. In germline, CDR1 is SGHRS, CDR2 YFSETQ. The CDR3 sequence is 15 residues long. The CDR3 region is CASSLFSANTGELFF. The CDR3 nucleotides are TGCGCCAGCAGCTTGTTCTCAGCGAACACCGGGGAGCTGTTTTTT.

This clonotype has just a few counts. The chain joins TRBV6-5 to TRBJ1-5; 10 bases are a match to TRBD1. Germline V gives CDR1 MNHEY, CDR2 SVGAGI. CDR3 length: 16 amino acids. With 4 bases clipped from V and 5 bases from J, the junction kept 8 bases outside the gene matches. CDR3: CASSFRQGARDQPQHF. The CDR3 coding sequence is TGTGCCAGCAGTTTCCGACAGGGGGCTAGGGATCAGCCCCAGCATTTT.

Many counts were recorded for this clonotype. The rearrangement joins TRBV20-1 to TRBJ2-3, with 7 bases lining up with TRBD1. CDR3 length: 16 amino acids. CDR1 is DFQATT, CDR2 SNEGSKA, per germline (reference sequence). After removal of 3 bases from V and 4 bases from J, the junction contained 13 bases not matched to a gene. CDR3 bases: TGCAGTGCTAGCCCTACGAGGACAGGTGCGGCAGATACGCAGTATTTT. Residues: CSASPTRTGAADTQYF.

The chain uses TRBV5-4 and TRBJ2-5; TRBD1 matches at 7 bases. CDR3 length: 16 residues. The V segment lost 3 bases and the J segment 4 bases; nucleotides outside the gene matches: 12. Germline loops: CDR1 SGHNT, CDR2 YYREEE (reference sequence). This CDR3 reads CASSSEEGAGRETQYF. For the CDR3, the DNA is TGTGCCAGCAGCTCCGAAGAGGGGGCTGGACGAGAGACCCAGTACTTC.

The chain joins TRBV5-1 to TRBJ2-1, with D unclear. V gave up 0 bases and J gave up 7 bases, with 11 bases separating them. Germline V gene lookup returns CDR1 SGHRS and CDR2 YFSETQ. The CDR3 loop spans 14 amino acids. CDR3: CASSLDVGWNEQFF. In DNA form, the CDR3 reads TGCGCCAGCAGCTTGGACGTGGGGTGGAATGAGCAGTTCTTC.

This clonotype appeared many times. This chain uses TRBV5-1 with TRBJ2-3, with TRBD2 matching over 9 bases. The CDR3 covers 14 residues. Germline CDR1 is SGHRS and CDR2 is YFSETQ. The ends lost 2 bases at V and 11 bases at J; junction bases unmatched: 9. The CDR3 protein is CASSFAGGPVKQYF. CDR3 in DNA: TGCGCCAGCAGCTTTGCGGGGGGGCCAGTTAAGCAGTATTTT.

This clonotype showed up just a few times. The V gene is TRBV6-6, the J gene TRBJ1-4, with a weak D call TRBD1 (6 bases). Germline loops: CDR1 MNHNY, CDR2 SVGAGI (reference sequence). Trimming stripped 6 bases from V and 8 bases from J, with 22 bases between. The CDR3 consists of 16 residues. CDR3 DNA sequence: TGTGCCAGCAGCAACCAACAGGGCCGGTGGTACGAAAAACTGTTTTTT. Protein: CASSNQQGRWYEKLFF.

V gene TRBV6-2 or TRBV6-3 combines with J gene TRBJ2-2; D is ambiguous. V lost 4 bases, J lost 2 bases, and 8 bases lay in between. Germline V CDR1 and CDR2: MNHEY, SVGEGT. This CDR3 region has 14 residues. CDR3 in DNA: TGTGCCAGCAGTTCCCTTTTTAACACCGGGGAGCTGTTTTTT. Translation gives CASSSLFNTGELFF.

This clonotype was detected only a few times. This chain connects TRBV7-2 to TRBJ1-3; 7 bases align to TRBD1. The trim removed 6 bases at V and 0 bases at J, leaving 11 bases unmatched. Germline-derived CDR1 and CDR2 are SGHTA and FQGNSA. CDR3 size: 17 residues. CDR3 in DNA: TGTGCCAGCAGACAAACGGGACAGTCCGGCTCTGGAAACACCATATATTTT. It is translated as CASRQTGQSGSGNTIYF.

This clonotype was picked up a small number of times. This chain connects TRBV11-1 to TRBJ1-1; TRBD1 matches at 8 bases. Unmatched junction bases numbered 18, after V lost 5 bases and J lost 4 bases. This CDR3 contains 18 residues. CDR1 SGHAT and CDR2 FQDESV come from the germline V gene (reference sequence). The CDR3 here is CASSHPLQGEYVGTEAFF. The CDR3 nucleotides read TGTGCCAGCAGCCATCCACTACAGGGGGAGTATGTCGGCACTGAAGCTTTCTTT.

This clonotype was found a few times. This chain links TRBV20-1 with TRBJ2-4, with 8 bases lining up with TRBD2. V shed 3 bases, J shed 3 bases, and the junction held 4 bases outside the gene matches. Germline values: CDR1 DFQATT, CDR2 SNEGSKA (reference sequence). The length of the CDR3 is 14 residues. Here the CDR3 reads CSASGGAGKNIQYF. The CDR3 nucleotides are TGCAGTGCTAGCGGGGGGGCTGGCAAAAACATTCAGTACTTC.

This clonotype was seen ten or more times. The chain couples TRBV5-1 to TRBJ2-1; D possibly corresponds to TRBD1 (5 bases). Germline CDR1 reads SGHRS; CDR2 reads YFSETQ. The CDR3 is 12 amino acids. V lost 8 bases, J lost 9 bases, and 15 bases lay in between. Here the CDR3 DNA reads TGCGCCAGTACTATGAACAGGCGTGAGCAGTTCTTC. This gives the protein CASTMNRREQFF.

This clonotype has a handful of counts. The rearrangement links TRBV10-2 to TRBJ2-2, with D possibly TRBD1 on 6 matching bases. V was pared by 3 bases and J by 5 bases, with 16 bases between. Germline CDR1 and CDR2: WSHSY and SAAADI. The CDR3 runs to 16 residues. In nucleotides, the CDR3 is TGCGCCAGCAGTGACCCTTCGGAGAGGGGGACCGGGGAGCTGTTTTTT. This gives the protein CASSDPSERGTGELFF.

This clonotype was seen a few times. The V call is TRBV3-1, the J call TRBJ1-2; D call uncertain. Germline V CDR1 and CDR2: LGHDT, YNNKEL (reference sequence). Trimming pared 4 bases from V and 1 base from J, leaving 10 bases between. CDR3 length: 14 residues. CDR3 bases: TGTGCCAGCAGCCCTCGACCTAGTAACTATGGCTACACCTTC. It translates to CASSPRPSNYGYTF. Full variable domain (missing parts from reference TRBV3-1 and TRBJ1-2): DTAVSQTPKYLVTQMGNDKSIKCEQNLGHDTMYWYKQDSKKFLKIMFSYNNKELIINETVPNRFSPKSPDKAHLNLHINSLELGDSAVYFCASSPRPSNYGYTFGSGTRLTVV.

This clonotype was observed a few times. The gene calls are TRBV18 and TRBJ1-5, with no clear D. Looked up from germline, CDR1 is KGHSH and CDR2 is LQKENI. CDR3 size: 15 residues. V gave up 2 bases and J gave up 3 bases, with 11 bases separating them. Here the CDR3 reads CASSPSDGINQPQHF. For the CDR3, the DNA is TGTGCCAGCTCACCATCGGACGGAATCAATCAGCCCCAGCATTTT.

The V and J genes are TRBV27 and TRBJ1-5; TRBD1 matches at 9 bases. Germline lookup yields CDR1 MNHEY and CDR2 SMNVEV (reference sequence). This CDR3 has 15 amino acids. With 7 bases clipped from V and 6 bases from J, the junction kept 10 bases outside the gene matches. CDR3 sequence (DNA): TGTGCCAGCACCATCACAGGGGGCGCGGGTCAGCCCCAGCATTTT. This gives the protein CASTITGGAGQPQHF.